The entry below describes one T cell receptor beta chain. Its specificity is not known. A read error may be the cause here, since a much bigger clone is one base away. The germline V and J ends were trimmed by 3 bases and 8 bases, with 15 bases remaining between them. Germline V lookup: CDR1 MGHRA, CDR2 YSYEKL. This CDR3 comprises 14 residues. This sample was taken from a study of glioma-infiltrating T cells. Study findings and constraints: Gliomas, especially low-grade, showed above-expected tissue-blood divergence; non-neoplastic patients showed below.

TCR alpha and beta CDR3 regions were amplified from RNA using iRepertoire nested multiplex PCR. Tissue mRNA or PBMC total RNA, roughly 95-400 ng, went into one-step reverse transcription and amplification. TCRdb fed the multiplex PCR reads into MiXCR, producing one record per CDR3 protein. In the table there are around 170,000 distinct CDR3 sequences, more than 35% of which are singletons. This sequence originates from a human donor with low-grade glioma or glioblastoma, undergoing nonglioma brain surgery, or in good health (not recorded which). The rearrangement joins TRBV4-1 to TRBJ2-3; D might be TRBD1 (6 bases). The specimen sequenced was glioma tissue, nonneoplastic brain tissue, or PBMCs (not recorded which). The CDR3 DNA sequence: TGCGCCAGCAGCCATGACAGGTCACAGGGTACGCAGTATTTT. Residues: CASSHDRSQGTQYF.